Given below is one T cell receptor (beta chain) in context. This table comes from immunoSEQ multiplex PCR, and its TCRdb copy is limited to in-frame clones, with some not included. The data hold about 210,000 clones, with around 88% observed a single time. This sample was included in a study of blood T cell repertoires in COVID-19. Looked up from germline, CDR1 is MNHEY and CDR2 is SVGEGT. V lost 6 bases and J 7 bases, leaving 27 bases between the germline ends. The CDR3 runs to 18 residues. Grouping used clinical history reported by participants in a survey and questionnaire. The chain is built from TRBV6-2 or TRBV6-3 and TRBJ1-4; perhaps TRBD1 as D (6 bases). The sequence came from a woman in her thirties or forties with acute COVID-19. Material: PBMCs or T cells enriched from blood (not recorded which). CDR3 sequence: CASRPTSQEGVFLEKLFF. The CDR3, as DNA: TGTGCCAGCAGACCTACGAGCCAAGAGGGGGTTTTTCTTGAAAAACTGTTTTTT.